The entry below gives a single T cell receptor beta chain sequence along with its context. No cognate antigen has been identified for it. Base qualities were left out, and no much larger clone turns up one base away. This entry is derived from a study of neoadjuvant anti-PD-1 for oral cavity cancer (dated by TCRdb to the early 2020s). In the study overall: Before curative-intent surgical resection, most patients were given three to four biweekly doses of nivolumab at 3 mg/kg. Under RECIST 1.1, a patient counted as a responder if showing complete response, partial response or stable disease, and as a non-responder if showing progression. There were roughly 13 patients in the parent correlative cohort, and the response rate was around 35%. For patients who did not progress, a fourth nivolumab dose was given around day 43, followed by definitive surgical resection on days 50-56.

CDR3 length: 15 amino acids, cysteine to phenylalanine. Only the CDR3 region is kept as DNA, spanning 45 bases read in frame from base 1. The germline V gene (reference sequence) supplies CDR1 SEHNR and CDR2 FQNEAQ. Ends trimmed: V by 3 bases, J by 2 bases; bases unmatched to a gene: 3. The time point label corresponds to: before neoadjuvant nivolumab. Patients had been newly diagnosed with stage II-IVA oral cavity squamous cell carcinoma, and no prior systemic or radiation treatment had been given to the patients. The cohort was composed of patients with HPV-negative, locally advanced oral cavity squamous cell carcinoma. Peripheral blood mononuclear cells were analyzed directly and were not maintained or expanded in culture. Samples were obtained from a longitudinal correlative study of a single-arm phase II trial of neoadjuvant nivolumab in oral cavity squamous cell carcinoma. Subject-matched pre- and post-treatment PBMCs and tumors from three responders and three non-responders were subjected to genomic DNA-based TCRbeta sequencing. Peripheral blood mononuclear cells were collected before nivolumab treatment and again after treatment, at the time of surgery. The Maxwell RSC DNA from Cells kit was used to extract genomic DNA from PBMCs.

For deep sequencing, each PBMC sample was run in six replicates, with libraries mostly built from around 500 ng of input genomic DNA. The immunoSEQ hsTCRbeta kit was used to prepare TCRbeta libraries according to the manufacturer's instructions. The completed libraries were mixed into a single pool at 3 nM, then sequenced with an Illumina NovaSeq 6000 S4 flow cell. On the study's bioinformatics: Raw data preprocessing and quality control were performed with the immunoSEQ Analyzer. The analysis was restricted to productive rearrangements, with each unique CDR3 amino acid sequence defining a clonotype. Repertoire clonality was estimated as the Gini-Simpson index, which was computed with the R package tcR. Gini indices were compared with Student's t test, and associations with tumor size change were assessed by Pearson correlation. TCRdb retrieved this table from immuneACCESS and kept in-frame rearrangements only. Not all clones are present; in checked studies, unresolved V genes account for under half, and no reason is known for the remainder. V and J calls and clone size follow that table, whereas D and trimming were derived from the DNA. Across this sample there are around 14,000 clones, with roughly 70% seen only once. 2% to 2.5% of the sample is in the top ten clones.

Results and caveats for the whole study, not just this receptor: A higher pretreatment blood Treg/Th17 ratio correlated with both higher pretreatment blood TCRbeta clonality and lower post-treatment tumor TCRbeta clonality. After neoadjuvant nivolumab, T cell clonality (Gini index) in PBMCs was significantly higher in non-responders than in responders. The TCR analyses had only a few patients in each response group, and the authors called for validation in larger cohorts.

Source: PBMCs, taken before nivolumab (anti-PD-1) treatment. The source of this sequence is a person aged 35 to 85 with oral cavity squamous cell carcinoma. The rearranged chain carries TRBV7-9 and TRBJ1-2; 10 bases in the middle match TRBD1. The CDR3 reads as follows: CASSFWTGGNYGYTF. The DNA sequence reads TGTGCCAGCAGCTTTTGGACAGGGGGGAACTATGGCTACACCTTC.